The rows below give T cell receptor beta chains drawn from one sample of a study of molecular identifiers for immune sequencing clone quantification. MiXCR, run by TCRdb on the PCR reads, gives a single entry per CDR3 protein. The table records about 100,000 distinct CDR3 sequences, 21% of them present only once. What was sequenced was naive CD8+ T cells from blood, with Jurkat cell RNA spiked in. These receptors originate from a human donor in good health. Some libraries in this study had Jurkat cell RNA spiked in. Each CDR3 is given with its conserved first and last residue. D genes are given only for firm matches. Size is omitted from some rows. Given values are once, few, many or a class for expanded clones.

>TRBV9|TRBJ2-3|.|many
CASSAPDGADTQYF
TGTGCCAGCAGCGCACCGGACGGAGCAGATACGCAGTATTTT
>TRBV27|TRBJ2-2|.|many
CASSSRQTGELFF
TGTGCCAGCAGTTCACGACAGACCGGGGAGCTGTTTTTT
>TRBV9|TRBJ2-3|.|many
CASSVAYGLPDTQYF
TGTGCCAGCAGCGTAGCCTATGGCTTACCAGATACGCAGTATTTT
>TRBV13|TRBJ2-1|.|.
CASNYRSSYNEQLF
TGTGCCAGCAACTACAGGAGCTCCTACAATGAGCAGCTCTTC
>TRBV5-6|TRBJ1-1|.|many
CASSLSHSGTEAFF
TGTGCCAGCAGCTTAAGTCACAGTGGCACTGAAGCTTTCTTT
>TRBV9|TRBJ1-1|.|many
CASSVVREPNTEAFF
TGTGCCAGCAGCGTAGTGAGGGAGCCGAACACTGAAGCTTTCTTT
>TRBV27|TRBJ1-4|.|.
CASGSLGFNEKLFF
TGTGCCAGCGGTAGTTTGGGATTTAATGAAAAACTGTTTTTT
>TRBV30|TRBJ2-7|.|.
CAWRGVTSYEQYF
TGTGCCTGGAGGGGTGTAACCTCCTACGAGCAGTACTTC
>TRBV12-3/TRBV12-4|TRBJ1-2|.|many
CASSPGKNYGYTF
TGTGCCAGCAGTCCCGGGAAAAACTATGGCTACACCTTC
>TRBV27|TRBJ1-2|.|.
CASSLFWGTDYGYTF
TGTGCCAGCAGTTTATTTTGGGGGACGGACTATGGCTACACCTTC
>TRBV19|TRBJ2-3|TRBD1|few
CASSRDRGTDTQYF
TGTGCCAGTAGCCGGGACAGGGGGACAGATACGCAGTATTTT
>TRBV2|TRBJ2-2|.|many
CASSEALLSPLPGGGELFF
TGTGCCAGCAGTGAAGCGCTTCTTAGCCCCTTACCGGGCGGCGGGGAGCTGTTTTTT
>TRBV4-1|TRBJ2-1|.|few
CASSQGASYNEQFF
TGCGCCAGCAGCCAGGGGGCTAGTTACAATGAGCAGTTCTTC
>TRBV7-7|TRBJ2-7|.|many
CASSPDRYSYEQYF
TGTGCCAGCAGCCCGGACAGATACTCCTACGAGCAGTACTTC
>TRBV3-1|TRBJ1-6|.|.
CASSLDSPSSYNSSLHF
TGTGCCAGCAGCCTGGACAGCCCGAGCTCCTATAATTCATCCCTCCACTTT
>TRBV29-1|TRBJ1-1|.|many
CSVEGFEAFF
TGCAGCGTTGAGGGATTTGAAGCTTTCTTT
>TRBV14|TRBJ2-1|.|.
CASSPRTAKTSYNEQFF
TGTGCCAGCAGCCCCAGGACAGCGAAGACCTCCTACAATGAGCAGTTCTTC
>TRBV3-1|TRBJ2-3|TRBD2|.
CASSQIVTSGSDTQYF
TGTGCCAGCAGCCAAATAGTGACTAGCGGTTCAGATACGCAGTATTTT
>TRBV19|TRBJ1-1|.|.
CASRPGHPNTEAFF
TGTGCCAGTAGGCCGGGACACCCGAACACTGAAGCTTTCTTT
>TRBV16|TRBJ2-7|.|few
CASPTPREQYF
TGTGCCAGCCCCACCCCTCGCGAGCAGTACTTC
>TRBV6-5|TRBJ2-5|TRBD2|many
CASSYVAGGQETQYF
TGTGCCAGCAGTTACGTGGCGGGGGGACAAGAGACCCAGTACTTC
>TRBV5-4|TRBJ2-2|.|many
CASRDALGSGELFF
TGTGCCAGCAGGGACGCACTAGGTTCCGGGGAGCTGTTTTTT
>TRBV20-1|TRBJ1-1|.|many
CSARAPLGPEAFF
TGCAGTGCTAGAGCACCCCTAGGACCTGAAGCTTTCTTT
>TRBV27|TRBJ2-7|TRBD2|many
CASAVGTSIYEQYF
TGTGCCAGCGCCGTCGGGACTAGCATCTACGAGCAGTACTTC
>TRBV7-9|TRBJ1-5|.|few
CASSPDISNQPQHF
TGTGCCAGCAGCCCAGACATTAGCAATCAGCCCCAGCATTTT
>TRBV4-1|TRBJ2-5|.|many
CASSPGQLEETQYF
TGCGCCAGCAGCCCTGGACAGTTAGAAGAGACCCAGTACTTC
>TRBV13|TRBJ1-1|.|many
CASSLVGRGTEAFF
TGTGCCAGCAGCTTAGTGGGCAGGGGAACTGAAGCTTTCTTT
>TRBV6-2/TRBV6-3|TRBJ2-5|TRBD1|many
CASSYSPYDRAGETQYF
TGTGCCAGCAGTTACTCACCCTACGACAGGGCAGGAGAGACCCAGTACTTC
>TRBV14|TRBJ2-1|TRBD2|few
CASSPHWTSGGARSYNEQFF
TGTGCCAGCAGCCCACACTGGACTAGCGGGGGGGCCCGGTCCTACAATGAGCAGTTCTTC
>TRBV28|TRBJ1-1|.|many
CASSFRGRFTEAFF
TGTGCCAGCAGTTTCCGGGGGCGCTTTACTGAAGCTTTCTTT
>TRBV12-3/TRBV12-4|TRBJ2-7|.|.
CASSPLDGYEQYF
TGTGCCAGCAGTCCCCTGGACGGGTACGAGCAGTACTTC
>TRBV6-5|TRBJ2-1|.|.
CASSTLRLRDNNEQFF
TGTGCCAGCAGCACCTTAAGGTTGAGGGACAACAATGAGCAGTTCTTC
>TRBV12-3/TRBV12-4|TRBJ1-6|.|many
CASSLAGYNSPLHF
TGTGCCAGCAGTTTAGCGGGTTACAATTCACCCCTCCACTTT
>TRBV13|TRBJ1-2|TRBD1|many
CASSDLGAGGYGYTF
TGTGCCAGCAGTGATTTGGGAGCAGGGGGATATGGCTACACCTTC
>TRBV4-3|TRBJ2-3|.|few
CASSQEVARIVPDTQYF
TGCGCCAGCAGCCAAGAGGTAGCGCGGATTGTGCCAGATACGCAGTATTTT
>TRBV19|TRBJ2-2|.|few
CASSPQYTGELFF
TGTGCCAGTAGTCCCCAATACACCGGGGAGCTGTTTTTT
>TRBV12-3/TRBV12-4|TRBJ2-1|TRBD1|.
CASSFGTVGNEQFF
TGTGCCAGCAGTTTCGGGACAGTCGGCAATGAGCAGTTCTTC
>TRBV4-3|TRBJ2-2|TRBD2|many
CASNQGAGVPGELFF
TGCGCCAGCAACCAGGGAGCGGGAGTGCCCGGGGAGCTGTTTTTT
>TRBV6-5|TRBJ2-7|.|many
CASNTRRSYEQYF
TGTGCCAGCAATACAAGGCGCTCCTACGAGCAGTACTTC
>TRBV18|TRBJ2-3|TRBD2|few
CASSQDPGTSGIVTDTQYF
TGTGCCAGCTCACAAGACCCCGGGACTAGCGGGATAGTGACAGATACGCAGTATTTT
>TRBV6-1|TRBJ2-7|.|many
CASSARQGTLEQYF
TGTGCCAGCAGTGCCAGGCAGGGAACGTTGGAGCAGTACTTC
>TRBV28|TRBJ2-7|.|.
CASETSRDLYEQYF
TGTGCCAGCGAAACGAGCCGGGACCTCTACGAGCAGTACTTC
>TRBV5-6|TRBJ1-1|.|many
CASSLERWGQLNTEAFF
TGTGCCAGCAGCTTGGAGAGGTGGGGTCAACTGAACACTGAAGCTTTCTTT
>TRBV5-1|TRBJ2-4|.|few
CASSLDGVGALAKNIQYF
TGCGCCAGCAGCTTGGATGGTGTGGGGGCTCTAGCCAAAAACATTCAGTACTTC
>TRBV13|TRBJ2-7|TRBD1|many
CASSRDSYEQYF
TGTGCCAGCTCCCGGGACAGCTACGAGCAGTACTTC
>TRBV6-5|TRBJ1-1|TRBD1|many
CASSPGTAHTEAFF
TGTGCCAGCAGTCCCGGGACAGCGCACACTGAAGCTTTCTTT
>TRBV15|TRBJ2-3|.|many
CATSRDRAGPDTQYF
TGTGCCACCAGCAGAGATAGAGCCGGCCCAGATACGCAGTATTTT
>TRBV7-9|TRBJ2-5|.|.
CASGPEQTGQETQCF
TGTGCCAGCGGCCCAGAGCAGACGGGACAAGAGACCCAGTGCTTC
>TRBV7-9|TRBJ2-3|.|.
CASSAQGSGGTQYF
TGTGCCAGCAGCGCCCAGGGGTCGGGCGGTACGCAGTATTTT
>TRBV21-1|TRBJ2-3|.|once
CAGSKQTVGTDTQYF
TGTGCCGGCAGCAAGCAGACGGTGGGCACAGATACGCAGTATTTT
>TRBV7-9|TRBJ2-5|.|many
CASSLAPQKYQETQYF
TGTGCCAGCAGCTTAGCGCCCCAGAAGTACCAAGAGACCCAGTACTTC
>TRBV4-3|TRBJ1-2|.|few
CASSQARTLTNYGYTF
TGCGCCAGCAGCCAAGCGAGGACACTTACTAACTATGGCTACACCTTC
>TRBV11-1|TRBJ2-7|TRBD2|.
CASSFGLAASYEQYF
TGTGCCAGCAGCTTTGGACTAGCGGCCTCCTACGAGCAGTACTTC
>TRBV19|TRBJ2-3|.|few
CASRNPTDTQYF
TGTGCCAGTAGGAATCCCACAGATACGCAGTATTTT
>TRBV24-1|TRBJ2-2|.|many
CATSPNRVITGELFF
TGTGCCACCAGCCCGAATCGGGTTATCACCGGGGAGCTGTTTTTT
>TRBV7-9|TRBJ2-3|.|many
CASRGDSSTDTQYF
TGTGCCAGCAGGGGGGATAGCTCCACAGATACGCAGTATTTT
>TRBV3-1|TRBJ1-1|.|.
CASSPTGTGAFF
TGCGCCAGCAGCCCGACTGGCACTGGAGCTTTCTTT
>TRBV3-1|TRBJ2-4|.|few
CASSHDPFVAKNIQYF
TGTGCCAGCAGCCACGACCCGTTTGTTGCCAAAAACATTCAGTACTTC
>TRBV27|TRBJ2-1|.|.
CASSLGGLQRIISYNEQFF
TGTGCCAGCAGTTTAGGGGGACTGCAACGAATAATCTCCTACAATGAGCAGTTCTTC